Below are 28 T cell receptor beta chains sequenced from a single sample in a study of blood T cells in healthy people across ages. For the second PCR, which ran for roughly 6 to 12 cycles, a sample-barcoded 5' primer and a J-beta primer mix were used. TCRdb passed the 5' RACE reads through MiXCR, listing each CDR3 protein once. The repertoire consists of 800,000 to 950,000 distinct CDR3 sequences, with 25% to 35% occurring once and the leading ten covering roughly 10%. These same records also appear under a second study, on T cells of mothers and their children.

Sequenced material: blood. The receptors were sampled from a woman aged 40 to 55 in good health.

This clonotype was counted only a few times. Possible read error: a much larger clone is one base away. DNA of the CDR3: TGTTCCCTGCTTAGCACTGAAGCTTTCTTT. Protein product: CSLLSTEAFF. The chain couples TRBV7-9 to TRBJ1-1, with D uncertain. The germline V gene has CDR1 SEHNR and CDR2 FQNEAQ (reference sequence). This CDR3 spans 10 amino acids.

This clonotype was recorded a few times. V gene TRBV7-2 combines with J gene TRBJ2-7; the D is unclear. The CDR3 covers 15 residues. Germline lookup yields CDR1 SGHTA and CDR2 FQGNSA. V lost 1 base and J 3 bases, leaving 13 bases between the germline ends. The CDR3 protein is CASSLDSHRVYEQYF. The CDR3 DNA follows: TGTGCCAGCAGCTTAGATTCCCATCGGGTCTACGAGCAGTACTTC. The full variable domain, completed using reference TRBV7-2 and TRBJ2-7, is GAGVSQSPSNKVTEKGKDVELRCDPISGHTALYWYRQSLGQGLEFLIYFQGNSAPDKSGLPSDRFSAERTGGSVSTLTIQRTQQEDSAVYLCASSLDSHRVYEQYFGPGTRLTVT.

The chain links TRBV7-2 to TRBJ2-7; D is possibly TRBD2 (5 bases). The CDR3 spans 13 residues. Germline V gene sequence: CDR1 SGHTA, CDR2 FQGNSA. Trimming cost V 5 bases and J 2 bases, with 10 bases left between them. The CDR3 reads CASSHQRAYEQYF. The CDR3 nucleotides are TGTGCCAGCAGCCACCAGAGGGCCTACGAGCAGTACTTC. Full variable domain (outside the CDR3, taken from reference TRBV7-2 and TRBJ2-7): GAGVSQSPSNKVTEKGKDVELRCDPISGHTALYWYRQSLGQGLEFLIYFQGNSAPDKSGLPSDRFSAERTGGSVSTLTIQRTQQEDSAVYLCASSHQRAYEQYFGPGTRLTVT.

The chain uses TRBV15 and TRBJ1-2; D might be TRBD1 (6 bases). Germline V gene sequence: CDR1 LNHNV, CDR2 YYDKDF (reference sequence). The germline V and J ends were trimmed by 0 bases and 7 bases, with 12 bases remaining between them. CDR3 length: 14 residues. CDR3 in DNA: TGTGCCACCAGCAGAGACGGGAACAGGGTTGGCTACACCTTC. It codes for CATSRDGNRVGYTF.

In this sample, this clonotype turned up many times. J is TRBJ2-7 and V is TRBV4-1, with D maybe TRBD1 (6 bases). Germline-derived CDR1 and CDR2 are MGHRA and YSYEKL. The CDR3 is made up of 17 amino acids. V gave up 1 base and J gave up 3 bases, with 19 bases separating them. CDR3 DNA sequence: TGCGCCAGCAGCCAAGGGGCGCCGGGACAAGTTATCTACGAGCAGTACTTC. Translated: CASSQGAPGQVIYEQYF.

This clonotype appeared a few times. The chain carries TRBV7-9 and TRBJ1-2; TRBD1 is a possible D gene (5 bases). Trimming took off 7 bases at V and 0 bases at J, with 15 bases between the two ends. CDR1 is SEHNR, CDR2 FQNEAQ, per germline (reference sequence). This CDR3 region has 15 residues. This CDR3 is CASNPGAGANYGYTF. CDR3 in DNA: TGTGCCAGCAACCCCGGGGCAGGAGCTAACTATGGCTACACCTTC.

The chain carries TRBV7-3 and TRBJ2-3; D perhaps matches TRBD2 (5 bases). The germline gives CDR1 SGHTA, CDR2 FQGTGA. The CDR3 is made up of 17 amino acids. Trimming left V 5 bases short and J 4 bases short, with 22 bases between. CDR3 in amino acids: CASSPRGRVSSADTQYF. For the CDR3, the DNA is TGTGCCAGCAGCCCCCGTGGAAGAGTTAGTAGCGCAGATACGCAGTATTTT.

The chain recombines TRBV9 with TRBJ2-1; D remains unclear. CDR1 and CDR2 from the germline V gene are SGDLS and YYNGEE. The V end was cut by 4 bases, the J end by 3 bases, with 17 bases between. This CDR3 is 16 amino acids long. Here the CDR3 reads CASSPPLRGSYNEQFF. In DNA, the CDR3 is TGTGCCAGCAGCCCCCCCTTGAGAGGCAGCTACAATGAGCAGTTCTTC.

This chain links TRBV15 with TRBJ1-1; D not certain. V lost 0 bases and J 3 bases, leaving 11 bases between the germline ends. Germline CDR1 is LNHNV and CDR2 is YYDKDF (reference sequence). The CDR3 has 15 amino acids. In nucleotides, the CDR3 is TGTGCCACCAGCAGAGATTTAGGGCAGGACACTGAAGCTTTCTTT. Translation gives CATSRDLGQDTEAFF.

The table lists this clonotype with a few counts. The V gene is TRBV6-2 or TRBV6-3, the J gene TRBJ2-1, with 7 bases matching TRBD2. The CDR3 covers 17 residues. Germline V gene sequence: CDR1 MNHEY, CDR2 SVGEGT. Trimming removed 5 bases from V and 3 bases from J; junction bases left unmatched: 13. CDR3 loop: CASSPAVRSGVYNEQFF. CDR3 in DNA: TGTGCCAGCAGTCCCGCGGTAAGGAGCGGGGTCTACAATGAGCAGTTCTTC.

The J gene is TRBJ2-1, the V gene TRBV15; D may be TRBD1 (6 bases). The CDR3 runs to 16 residues. V lost 0 bases to trimming and J lost 3 bases, with 12 bases between them. The germline V gene has CDR1 LNHNV and CDR2 YYDKDF (reference sequence). This CDR3 reads CATSRDPRGFYNEQFF. The DNA for the CDR3 is TGTGCCACCAGCAGAGATCCCAGGGGATTCTACAATGAGCAGTTCTTC.

This clonotype occurred many times. The chain joins TRBV7-2 to TRBJ2-3, with 8 bases fitting TRBD2. The length of the CDR3 is 16 residues. J was trimmed by 5 bases and V by 1 base; bases with no gene match: 8. CDR1 SGHTA and CDR2 FQGNSA come from the germline V gene. For the CDR3, the DNA is TGTGCCAGCAGCTTAGGAGCGGGGGCGTCTGGAGATACGCAGTATTTT. Amino acids: CASSLGAGASGDTQYF.

In this sample, this clonotype turned up a few times. The genes are TRBV20-1 and TRBJ1-5, with D tentatively TRBD1 (5 bases). Germline V CDR1 and CDR2: DFQATT, SNEGSKA (reference sequence). This CDR3 has 13 residues. With 6 bases removed from V and 3 bases from J, the gap between germline ends came to 12 bases. This chain's CDR3 is CSALGETNQPQHF. For the CDR3, the DNA is TGCAGTGCGCTGGGGGAAACCAATCAGCCCCAGCATTTT.

This clonotype has a single count. This chain uses TRBV29-1 with TRBJ1-2; 10 bases match TRBD1. The CDR3 is 14 amino acids. Unmatched junction bases numbered 6, after V lost 4 bases and J lost 4 bases. Germline V gene lookup returns CDR1 SQVTM and CDR2 ANQGSEA. The chain's CDR3 is CSVVGTGAGYGYTF. The CDR3 DNA is TGCAGCGTTGTGGGGACAGGGGCGGGCTATGGCTACACCTTC.

The chain couples TRBV9 to TRBJ1-2; D may be TRBD1 (5 bases). CDR1 SGDLS and CDR2 YYNGEE come from the germline V gene. V shed 4 bases and J shed 5 bases, with 15 bases lying between them. The CDR3 contains 14 residues. CDR3 sequence reads: CASSPERQSYGYTF. CDR3 nucleotide sequence: TGTGCCAGCAGCCCAGAGAGACAGTCATATGGCTACACCTTC. The complete variable domain, with remaining parts taken from reference TRBV9 and TRBJ1-2, reads DSGVTQTPKHLITATGQRVTLRCSPRSGDLSVYWYQQSLDQGLQFLIQYYNGEERAKGNILERFSAQQFPDLHSELNLSSLELGDSALYFCASSPERQSYGYTFGSGTRLTVV.

As regards this clonotype: Just one base apart from a much larger clone, this may be a read error. This chain links TRBV25-1 with TRBJ2-7; tentatively, D is TRBD1 or TRBD2 (5 bases each). Trimming pared 1 base from V and 3 bases from J, leaving 10 bases between. Per germline, CDR1 MGHDK and CDR2 SYGVNS. This CDR3 contains 14 residues. The CDR3 DNA reads TGTGCCAGCAGTGAATGGGACGGGGTCTACGAGCAGTACTTC. This sequence encodes CASSEWDGVYEQYF.

The gene calls are TRBV7-2 and TRBJ1-1; TRBD1 might be the D (6 bases). The germline V and J ends were trimmed by 4 bases and 5 bases, with 14 bases remaining between them. The germline CDR1 and CDR2 sequences are SGHTA and FQGNSA. The CDR3 has 14 residues. The chain's CDR3 is CASSSLVRGTEAFF. The CDR3 DNA reads TGTGCCAGCAGCTCCCTAGTGAGGGGGACTGAAGCTTTCTTT.

The rearrangement joins TRBV12-3 or TRBV12-4 to TRBJ2-7; either TRBD1 or TRBD2 may fit D (5 bases each). This CDR3 spans 14 amino acids. Trimming pared 7 bases from V and 0 bases from J, leaving 13 bases between. CDR3 loop: CASTPGRLSYEQYF. CDR3 bases: TGTGCCAGCACCCCGGGACGACTCTCCTACGAGCAGTACTTC.

This clonotype was observed a handful of times. The chain couples TRBV7-9 to TRBJ2-5; D is perhaps TRBD1 (6 bases). The V and J ends lost 2 bases and 4 bases respectively, with 14 bases between them. This CDR3 is built from 15 residues. In germline, CDR1 is SEHNR, CDR2 FQNEAQ (reference sequence). The CDR3 reads CASSLTQGDAETQYF. In DNA form, the CDR3 reads TGTGCCAGCAGCTTAACACAGGGAGACGCAGAGACCCAGTACTTC.

The table lists this clonotype with many counts. The rearrangement uses TRBV12-3 or TRBV12-4 and TRBJ1-2; D is uncertain. This CDR3 region has 12 residues. The germline V and J ends were trimmed by 8 bases and 2 bases, with 9 bases remaining between them. This chain's CDR3 is CASGPGNYGYTF. Here the CDR3 DNA reads TGTGCCAGCGGACCCGGGAACTATGGCTACACCTTC.

Ten or more counts support this clonotype. The V and J genes are TRBV7-9 and TRBJ2-3; TRBD1 aligns across 10 bases. Germline V gene sequence: CDR1 SEHNR, CDR2 FQNEAQ (reference sequence). This CDR3 has 15 residues. With 6 bases clipped from V and 1 base from J, the junction kept 4 bases outside the gene matches. CDR3 protein: CASSPGTGGTDTQYF. The CDR3 region has the DNA TGTGCCAGCAGTCCAGGGACAGGGGGCACAGATACGCAGTATTTT.

The gene calls are TRBV7-9 and TRBJ2-7, with D perhaps matching TRBD1 or TRBD2 (5 bases each). Germline V gene data show CDR1 as SEHNR and CDR2 as FQNEAQ (reference sequence). The germline V and J ends were trimmed by 11 bases and 4 bases, with 15 bases remaining between them. This CDR3 is built from 12 residues. For the CDR3, the DNA is TGTGCCGGGGGACCATTGGGGTACGAGCAGTACTTC. Residues: CAGGPLGYEQYF.

This clonotype was counted only a few times. The chain combines TRBV15 with TRBJ1-2; D might be TRBD1 (5 bases). Germline lookup yields CDR1 LNHNV and CDR2 YYDKDF (reference sequence). CDR3 length: 15 residues. V lost 3 bases, J lost 3 bases, and 14 bases lay in between. CDR3 region: CATSRGVMAHYGYTF. In nucleotides, the CDR3 is TGTGCCACCAGCAGGGGGGTGATGGCCCACTATGGCTACACCTTC.

This clonotype was observed many times. The chain uses TRBV6-5 and TRBJ2-7; the D gene could be TRBD1 or TRBD2 (6 bases each). There are 16 residues in the CDR3. Germline CDR1 reads MNHEY; CDR2 reads SVGAGI. The V and J ends lost 5 bases and 1 base respectively, with 18 bases between them. The CDR3 region is CASSPRRAGESYEQYF. CDR3 nucleotides: TGTGCCAGCAGTCCGAGGAGGGCAGGGGAATCCTACGAGCAGTACTTC.

The rearrangement uses TRBV6-2 or TRBV6-3 and TRBJ2-3, with D possibly matching TRBD1 (6 bases). Between the trimmed V and J ends, which lost 6 bases and 8 bases, there was a span of 24 bases. In germline, CDR1 is MNHEY, CDR2 SVGEGT. The CDR3 has 16 residues. The CDR3 here is CASRTTGPVGTFTQYF. For the CDR3, the DNA is TGTGCCAGCAGAACGACAGGTCCCGTTGGGACATTTACGCAGTATTTT.

This clonotype was seen only a few times. The chain is built from TRBV7-2 and TRBJ2-5, with D possibly being TRBD2 (5 bases). The CDR3 is made up of 16 amino acids. V dropped 1 base and J dropped 2 bases, with 14 bases sitting between them. The germline V gene has CDR1 SGHTA and CDR2 FQGNSA. The CDR3 nucleotides read TGTGCCAGCAGCTTAGGTGTGGCTAGCAGTCAAGAGACCCAGTACTTC. Protein sequence: CASSLGVASSQETQYF.

This clonotype was detected many times. The chain joins TRBV20-1 to TRBJ2-5; TRBD2 agrees at 7 bases. In germline, CDR1 is DFQATT, CDR2 SNEGSKA (reference sequence). Unmatched junction bases numbered 11, after V lost 3 bases and J lost 7 bases. The CDR3 loop spans 14 amino acids. DNA of the CDR3: TGCAGTGCTAGGGACGGGGGGTACGATGGGACCCAGTACTTC. Translating it yields CSARDGGYDGTQYF.

J is TRBJ2-7 and V is TRBV15, with D perhaps TRBD1 (5 bases). Germline loops: CDR1 LNHNV, CDR2 YYDKDF (reference sequence). There are 13 residues in the CDR3. V was cut by 1 base and J by 3 bases, with 7 bases left in between. This CDR3 reads CATSRGQNYEQYF. The CDR3 nucleotides read TGTGCCACCAGCAGAGGACAGAACTACGAGCAGTACTTC.